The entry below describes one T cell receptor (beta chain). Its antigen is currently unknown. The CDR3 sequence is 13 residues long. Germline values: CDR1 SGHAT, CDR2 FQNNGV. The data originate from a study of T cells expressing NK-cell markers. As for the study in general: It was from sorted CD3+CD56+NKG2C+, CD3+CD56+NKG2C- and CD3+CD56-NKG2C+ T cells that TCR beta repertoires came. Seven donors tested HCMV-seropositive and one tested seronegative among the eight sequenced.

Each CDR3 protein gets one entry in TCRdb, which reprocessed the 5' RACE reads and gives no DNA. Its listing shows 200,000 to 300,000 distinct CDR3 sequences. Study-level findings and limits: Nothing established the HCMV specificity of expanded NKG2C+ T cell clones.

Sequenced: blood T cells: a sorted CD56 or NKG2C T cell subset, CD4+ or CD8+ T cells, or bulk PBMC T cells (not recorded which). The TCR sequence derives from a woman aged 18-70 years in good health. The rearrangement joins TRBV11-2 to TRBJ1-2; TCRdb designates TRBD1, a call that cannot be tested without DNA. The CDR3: CASSLPGVYGYTF.